The 4 T cell receptor beta chains in this list originate from one sample, sequenced in a study of T cells in Graves' hyperthyroidism and ophthalmopathy. Amplified TCR beta CDR3 regions derived from RNA transcripts. TCR CDR3 underwent first-round RT-PCR with the HTBI primer set. TCRdb used MiXCR to reprocess the multiplex PCR reads, holding one entry per CDR3 protein. The sample holds hundreds of thousands of distinct CDR3 sequences; less than 20% are singletons and the top ten take roughly 14%. The sequenced sample was blood. These receptors all stem from a woman in her late teens or twenties with Graves' hyperthyroidism.

This clonotype was counted between two and nine times. This rearrangement joins TRBV4-1 to TRBJ2-1; D is unresolved. This CDR3 region has 14 residues. Per germline, CDR1 MGHRA and CDR2 YSYEKL. The V and J ends lost 1 base and 9 bases respectively, with 13 bases between them. The CDR3 here is CASSQVGVAGEQFF. In DNA, the CDR3 is TGCGCCAGCAGCCAAGTCGGCGTGGCTGGTGAGCAGTTCTTC.

There are many counts of this clonotype. The chain is built from TRBV5-1 and TRBJ2-7; no definite D call. The V gene's germline CDR1 is SGHRS and CDR2 YFSETQ. The V end lost 1 base, the J end lost 1 base, and 9 bases lay between the germline ends. CDR3 length: 14 residues. The CDR3 loop is CASSLSQVSYEQYF. The CDR3 region has the DNA TGCGCCAGCAGCTTGTCCCAGGTTTCCTACGAGCAGTACTTC.

This clonotype came up many times. The genes are TRBV20-1 and TRBJ1-4; D may be TRBD1 (6 bases). Trimming cost V 6 bases and J 8 bases, with 19 bases left between them. Germline CDR1 and CDR2: DFQATT and SNEGSKA (reference sequence). This CDR3 is 14 amino acids long. The CDR3 nucleotides are TGCAGTGCGCCCACAGGGTCACGACGGGAAAAACTGTTTTTT. Its protein product is CSAPTGSRREKLFF.

The table lists this clonotype with many counts. This chain uses TRBV2 with TRBJ2-7; D is unclear. The germline CDR1 and CDR2 sequences are SNHLY and FYNNEI. The length of the CDR3 is 13 residues. V dropped 4 bases and J dropped 2 bases, with 9 bases sitting between them. The CDR3 DNA reads TGTGCCAGCAGTGGGAAAGGAACCTACGAGCAGTACTTC. This translates into CASSGKGTYEQYF.